Below are 25 T cell receptor beta chains sequenced from a single sample in a study of shared clonotypes between healthy human individuals. The assay was immunoSEQ multiplex PCR, and TCRdb's table has in-frame clones only and misses some. This sample has a few million clones, with over 90% found just once. What was sequenced was naive CD4+ T cells from PBMCs. Subset described: CD45RA+ positively selected. The receptors stem from a man aged 18 to 30 in good health. Some clones in this sample may be carry-over from other donors' samples.

This chain connects TRBV13 to TRBJ2-3; D unresolved. V was shortened by 4 bases and J by 4 bases, with 18 bases between the two germline ends. Germline V CDR1 and CDR2: PRHDT, FYEKMQ (reference sequence). The CDR3 sequence is 16 residues long. CDR3 residues: CASSSTAPGSPDTQYF. The CDR3 region has the DNA TGTGCCAGCAGCTCAACTGCCCCCGGCTCCCCAGATACGCAGTATTTT.

CDR3 in DNA: TGTGCCAGCAGCCCCGCAGCGAACACCGGGGAGCTGTTTTTT. As protein: CASSPAANTGELFF. This rearrangement joins TRBV7-9 to TRBJ2-2; D is uncertain. V lost 5 bases and J lost 0, with 7 bases in between. Germline assignment: CDR1 SEHNR and CDR2 FQNEAQ (reference sequence). CDR3 length: 14 residues. Filled out from reference TRBV7-9 and TRBJ2-2, the complete variable domain reads DTGVSQNPRHKITKRGQNVTFRCDPISEHNRLYWYRQTLGQGPEFLTYFQNEAQLEKSRLLSDRFSAERPKGSFSTLEIQRTEQGDSAMYLCASSPAANTGELFFGEGSRLTVL.

On this clone itself: The sample contains more than one DNA sequence encoding this CDR3. The gene calls are TRBV29-1 and TRBJ1-1, with D uncertain. The germline V gene has CDR1 SQVTM and CDR2 ANQGSEA. The CDR3 has 13 residues. Trimming pared 3 bases from V and 0 bases from J, leaving 8 bases between. The CDR3 region is CSVEPRLNTEAFF. CDR3 nucleotide sequence: TGCAGCGTTGAGCCTCGTTTGAACACTGAAGCTTTCTTT.

The V and J genes are TRBV5-1 and TRBJ1-1, with TRBD1 identical over 9 bases. The ends lost 4 bases at V and 1 base at J; junction bases unmatched: 8. This CDR3 contains 16 residues. Germline-derived CDR1 and CDR2 are SGHRS and YFSETQ. Here the CDR3 reads CASSPTGGDPNTEAFF. The DNA of the CDR3 is TGCGCCAGCAGCCCTACAGGGGGCGATCCGAACACTGAAGCTTTCTTT. Looking up the rest from reference TRBV5-1 and TRBJ1-1 gives the full variable domain: KAGVTQTPRYLIKTRGQQVTLSCSPISGHRSVSWYQQTPGQGLQFLFEYFSETQRNKGNFPGRFSGRQFSNSRSEMNVSTLELGDSALYLCASSPTGGDPNTEAFFGQGTRLTVV.

This chain uses TRBV9 with TRBJ1-3; D remains unclear. Germline CDR1 reads SGDLS; CDR2 reads YYNGEE. V gave up 3 bases and J gave up 0 bases, with 13 bases separating them. The CDR3 has 16 amino acids. Here the CDR3 DNA reads TGTGCCAGCAGCGGAGGAGGACGGGGCTCTGGAAACACCATATATTTT. This gives the protein CASSGGGRGSGNTIYF.

This chain uses TRBV25-1 with TRBJ2-3, with 7 bases aligning to TRBD1. CDR1 and CDR2 from the germline V gene are MGHDK and SYGVNS. The CDR3 spans 16 residues. J gave up 4 bases and V 1 base, and 8 bases lay outside the gene matches. The CDR3 DNA reads as TGTGCCAGCAGTGAATGGACAGGAAACGACGCAGATACGCAGTATTTT. Protein product: CASSEWTGNDADTQYF.

CDR3 nucleotide sequence: TGTGCCAGCAGCAAAGCCGGGACAACCTCTGGGGCCAACGTCCTGACTTTC. Protein product: CASSKAGTTSGANVLTF. The rearrangement links TRBV21-1 to TRBJ2-6; TRBD1, the table's D call, was not compared with the DNA. TRBV21-1 is annotated as a pseudogene. This CDR3 has 17 amino acids.

The gene calls are TRBV10-3 and TRBJ1-4, with D tentatively TRBD1 (5 bases). The CDR3 length is 16 residues. Looked up from germline, CDR1 is ENHRY and CDR2 is SYGVKD. The ends were cut back, 8 bases at V and 7 bases at J, with 23 bases in the middle. CDR3 protein: CAIGGAAGGVPEKLFF. DNA for the CDR3: TGTGCCATCGGAGGAGCGGCCGGGGGAGTACCTGAAAAACTGTTTTTT.

V and J are TRBV5-1 and TRBJ2-1, with 14 positions matching TRBD2. This CDR3 region has 16 residues. Germline CDR1 reads SGHRS; CDR2 reads YFSETQ. Losses at the gene ends were 4 bases for V and 8 bases for J; bases not matched to a gene: 8. This CDR3 reads CASSRTSGRQGDEQFF. The DNA for the CDR3 is TGCGCCAGCAGCCGGACTAGCGGGAGGCAGGGGGATGAGCAGTTCTTC.

A note on this clone: This sample also contains other DNA sequences that code for the same CDR3. In DNA form, the CDR3 reads TGTGCCAGTAGTCCCAACTATGGCTACACCTTC. Amino acid sequence: CASSPNYGYTF. This rearrangement joins TRBV19 to TRBJ1-2; D gene ambiguous. This CDR3 comprises 11 residues. Trimming shortened V by 5 bases and J by 2 bases, and 3 bases separated the two germline ends. Germline V gene sequence: CDR1 LNHDA, CDR2 SQIVND (reference sequence).

The V call is TRBV18, the J call TRBJ2-3, with D possibly TRBD2 on 6 matching bases. V gave up 5 bases and J gave up 2 bases, with 14 bases separating them. This CDR3 contains 15 residues. Looked up from germline, CDR1 is KGHSH and CDR2 is LQKENI. The CDR3 nucleotides read TGTGCCAGCTCATCTTCGGGACTTCTCACAGATACGCAGTATTTT. It translates to CASSSSGLLTDTQYF.

The CDR3 nucleotides are TGTGCCAGTAGTAGGGGACAGGTGGGGACAGATACGCAGTATTTT. It is translated as CASSRGQVGTDTQYF. This rearrangement joins TRBV19 to TRBJ2-3, with 8 nucleotides matching TRBD1. Germline V gives CDR1 LNHDA, CDR2 SQIVND (reference sequence). Unmatched junction bases numbered 6, after V lost 4 bases and J lost 3 bases. CDR3 length equals 15 residues.

The chain couples TRBV28 to TRBJ2-6; D remains unclear. V gave up 6 bases and J gave up 0 bases, with 21 bases separating them. The CDR3 totals 19 residues. Germline values: CDR1 MDHEN, CDR2 SYDVKM. The CDR3 is CASSPPFLDSDSGANVLTF. The CDR3 coding sequence is TGTGCCAGCAGCCCACCCTTCCTTGACTCTGACTCTGGGGCCAACGTCCTGACTTTC.

The chain couples TRBV5-1 to TRBJ2-7; unclear D gene. There are 12 residues in the CDR3. The ends were cut back, 4 bases at V and 1 base at J, with 6 bases in the middle. Germline V lookup: CDR1 SGHRS, CDR2 YFSETQ. CDR3 nucleotide sequence: TGCGCCAGCAGCCAACCTTCCTACGAGCAGTACTTC. It encodes CASSQPSYEQYF.

The chain is built from TRBV5-4 and TRBJ2-1; TRBD1 aligns across 7 bases. The CDR3 totals 15 residues. Germline trimming cut 1 base from V and 7 bases from J; bases unmatched to any gene: 8. CDR1 is SGHNT, CDR2 YYREEE, per germline (reference sequence). CDR3 residues: CASSLWQGEKNEQFF. The CDR3 region has the DNA TGTGCCAGCAGCTTGTGGCAGGGGGAAAAGAATGAGCAGTTCTTC.

The CDR3 region is CASSQDVREAFF. CDR3 DNA: TGTGCCAGCAGCCAAGATGTGCGTGAAGCTTTCTTT. This chain uses TRBV14 with TRBJ1-1; D uncertain. CDR3 size: 12 residues. The germline CDR1 and CDR2 sequences are SGHDN and FVKESK. Trimming stripped 0 bases from V and 7 bases from J, with 6 bases between.

The chain joins TRBV6-6 to TRBJ1-1; D possibly corresponds to TRBD1 (6 bases). Per the germline V gene, CDR1 is MNHNY and CDR2 is SVGAGI (reference sequence). The CDR3 has 16 amino acids. V was clipped by 6 bases and J by 0 bases, with 17 bases between them. Here the CDR3 reads CASSYFRQAMNTEAFF. CDR3 DNA sequence: TGTGCCAGCAGCTATTTTAGACAGGCCATGAACACTGAAGCTTTCTTT.

CDR3 coding DNA: TGCGCCAGCAGCTGGGAGCGGGGAACGGCAGATACGCAGTATTTT. Translation gives CASSWERGTADTQYF. This chain uses TRBV5-1 with TRBJ2-3; 7 bases are a match to TRBD2. CDR3 length: 15 amino acids. V lost 3 bases, J lost 4 bases, and 8 bases stayed unmatched. Germline lookup yields CDR1 SGHRS and CDR2 YFSETQ. Drawing the rest from reference TRBV5-1 and TRBJ2-3, the complete variable domain is KAGVTQTPRYLIKTRGQQVTLSCSPISGHRSVSWYQQTPGQGLQFLFEYFSETQRNKGNFPGRFSGRQFSNSRSEMNVSTLELGDSALYLCASSWERGTADTQYFGPGTRLTVL.

The chain combines TRBV11-2 with TRBJ2-5, with 8 bases matching TRBD1. The CDR3 length is 14 residues. J gave up 4 bases and V 6 bases, and 7 bases lay outside the gene matches. From germline, CDR1 is SGHAT and CDR2 FQNNGV. This CDR3 is CASSIRTGIETQYF. CDR3 coding DNA: TGTGCCAGCAGTATCCGGACAGGGATAGAGACCCAGTACTTC.

The V and J genes are TRBV19 and TRBJ2-1, with 8 bases lining up with TRBD2. Germline-derived CDR1 and CDR2 are LNHDA and SQIVND (reference sequence). The CDR3 is made up of 19 amino acids. The V gene end was trimmed by 8 bases and the J gene end by 3 bases; junction bases not matched to a gene: 21. CDR3 residues: CASHSGGLSGTWFYNEQFF. The CDR3 nucleotides read TGTGCCAGTCACTCCGGAGGACTTAGCGGGACATGGTTCTACAATGAGCAGTTCTTC.

J is TRBJ1-2 and V is TRBV5-1, with D possibly TRBD1 on 5 matching bases. CDR1 and CDR2 from the germline V gene are SGHRS and YFSETQ. V lost 4 bases and J 0 bases, leaving 16 bases between the germline ends. This CDR3 region has 16 residues. CDR3 region: CASSPGVGATNYGYTF. The CDR3 nucleotides read TGCGCCAGCAGCCCTGGGGTTGGGGCGACTAACTATGGCTACACCTTC.

The chain links TRBV6-1 to TRBJ2-5, with 8 bases aligning to TRBD1. J was trimmed by 5 bases and V by 6 bases; bases with no gene match: 5. This CDR3 is 13 amino acids long. Germline V gives CDR1 MNHNS, CDR2 SASEGT. The CDR3 sequence: CASRTGVEETQYF. The CDR3 nucleotides are TGTGCCAGCAGGACAGGGGTGGAGGAGACCCAGTACTTC.

For this clone: Other nucleotide sequences in the sample specify the same CDR3. The chain has TRBV18 and TRBJ1-1, with TRBD1 matching over 10 bases. V lost 3 bases, J lost 4 bases, and 5 bases stayed unmatched. The CDR3 covers 15 residues. Germline CDR1 KGHSH, CDR2 LQKENI. This chain's CDR3 is CASSPRQGAITEAFF. As DNA, the CDR3 is TGTGCCAGCTCACCCCGACAGGGGGCCATCACTGAAGCTTTCTTT.

A word on this clone: Its ends do not fully match the called genes, so a read error is possible. The rearrangement uses TRBV6-4 and TRBJ1-5; D gene ambiguous. The CDR3 sequence is 18 residues long. CDR1 and CDR2 from the germline V gene are MRHNA and SNTAGT. The DNA of the CDR3 is TGTGTCAGCACGCGCAGAAGGGAAGTGGGGAATAGCAATCAGCCCCAGCATTTT. This encodes CVSTRRREVGNSNQPQHF.

The chain couples TRBV28 to TRBJ2-1, with 15 bases fitting TRBD2. The V gene's germline CDR1 is MDHEN and CDR2 SYDVKM. The junction had 6 bases not matched to a gene; V was cut back by 4 bases and J by 11 bases. This CDR3 contains 15 residues. Here the CDR3 DNA reads TGTGCCAGCAGTTCGGGACTAGCGGGAGGACAACAGCAGTTCTTC. Residues: CASSSGLAGGQQQFF.